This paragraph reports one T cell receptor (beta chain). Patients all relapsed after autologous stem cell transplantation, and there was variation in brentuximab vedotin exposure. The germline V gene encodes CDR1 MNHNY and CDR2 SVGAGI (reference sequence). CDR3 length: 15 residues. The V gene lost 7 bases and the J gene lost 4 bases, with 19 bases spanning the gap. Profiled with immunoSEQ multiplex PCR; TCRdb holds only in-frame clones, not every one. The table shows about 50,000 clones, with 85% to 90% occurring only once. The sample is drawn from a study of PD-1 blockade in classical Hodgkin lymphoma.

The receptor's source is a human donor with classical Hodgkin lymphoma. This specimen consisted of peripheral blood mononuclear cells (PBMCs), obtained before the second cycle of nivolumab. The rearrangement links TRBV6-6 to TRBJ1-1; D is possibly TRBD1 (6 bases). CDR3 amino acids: CASTYSGTQSTEAFF. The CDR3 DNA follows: TGTGCCAGCACCTACTCCGGGACACAGAGCACTGAAGCTTTCTTT.